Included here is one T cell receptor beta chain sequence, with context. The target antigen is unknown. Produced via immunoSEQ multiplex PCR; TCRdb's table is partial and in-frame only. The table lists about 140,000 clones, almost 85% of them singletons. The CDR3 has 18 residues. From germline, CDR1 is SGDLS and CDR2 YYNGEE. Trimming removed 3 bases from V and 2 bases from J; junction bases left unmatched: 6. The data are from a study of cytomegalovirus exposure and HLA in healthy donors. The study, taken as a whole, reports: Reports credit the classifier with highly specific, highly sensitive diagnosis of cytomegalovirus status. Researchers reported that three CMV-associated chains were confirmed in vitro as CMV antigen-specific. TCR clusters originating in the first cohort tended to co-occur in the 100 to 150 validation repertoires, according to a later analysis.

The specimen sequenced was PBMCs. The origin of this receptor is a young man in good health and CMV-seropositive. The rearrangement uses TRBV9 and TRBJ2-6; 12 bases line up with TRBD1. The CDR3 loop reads CASSEWGQGAAGANVLTF. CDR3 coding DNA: TGTGCCAGCAGCGAGTGGGGACAGGGGGCTGCTGGGGCCAACGTCCTGACTTTC.